Sequencing of this TCR beta chain was carried out in a study of T cells in Graves' hyperthyroidism and ophthalmopathy. Overall study results and limits: By a 13 V-J model, ophthalmopathy was set apart from stable hyperthyroidism. Model output signaled ophthalmopathy a median about 6.3 months ahead of onset.

This clonotype has a handful of counts. Its specificity is not known. V dropped 3 bases and J dropped 0 bases, with 12 bases sitting between them. This CDR3 is built from 16 residues. Germline CDR1 reads MNHEY; CDR2 reads SMNVEV (reference sequence). RNA transcripts served as the template for amplifying TCR beta CDR3 regions. A set of HTBI primers served as the primers for a first-round RT-PCR of the TCR CDR3. TCRdb ran MiXCR on the multiplex PCR reads and lists one entry per CDR3 protein. Among under 500,000 distinct CDR3 sequences, over 11% were seen once, and the ten largest hold approximately 29%. V gene TRBV27 combines with J gene TRBJ2-4; D uncertain. The origin of this receptor is a man aged 50 or older with Graves' ophthalmopathy. Material: blood. The CDR3 reads CASSLNSGLAKNIQYF. CDR3 DNA: TGTGCCAGCAGTTTGAATTCGGGTCTAGCCAAAAACATTCAGTACTTC.